Following are 22 T cell receptor beta chains from one sample sequenced in a study of human T cells and chemical hapten exposure. The time point denotes: healthy volunteer bleed at 6 weeks. Unfractionated whole blood yielded the extracted total RNA. Each CDR3 protein gets one entry after TCRdb re-called the RACE reads with MiXCR. The repertoire includes some 65,000 distinct CDR3 sequences, around 6.5% of them detected once, and 3% to 3.5% sits in the top ten. The sample was whole blood. The receptors originated from a female donor in good health. Some clones in this sample may be carry-over from other donors' samples.

This clonotype was counted ten times or more. The rearrangement uses TRBV7-9 and TRBJ2-7, with 7 positions matching TRBD2. The CDR3 extends over 16 amino acids. Germline-derived CDR1 and CDR2 are SEHNR and FQNEAQ (reference sequence). With V trimmed by 0 bases and J by 4 bases, 9 bases remained unmatched. The CDR3 loop is CASSLAQIGGSYEQYF. DNA for the CDR3: TGTGCCAGCAGCTTAGCGCAAATTGGCGGGAGTTACGAGCAGTACTTC.

This clonotype has a count of ten or more. The chain combines TRBV18 with TRBJ2-3, with D tentatively TRBD1 (5 bases). V was cut by 0 bases and J by 6 bases, with 7 bases left in between. Germline-derived CDR1 and CDR2 are KGHSH and LQKENI. CDR3 length equals 13 residues. CDR3 sequence reads: CASSPPGDDTQYF. In DNA form, the CDR3 reads TGTGCCAGCTCACCACCAGGGGATGATACGCAGTATTTT. The full variable domain, with the rest looked up from reference TRBV18 and TRBJ2-3, is NAGVMQNPRHLVRRRGQEARLRCSPMKGHSHVYWYRQLPEEGLKFMVYLQKENIIDESGMPKERFSAEFPKEGPSILRIQQVVRGDSAAYFCASSPPGDDTQYFGPGTRLTVL.

This clonotype was detected ten times or more. The V call is TRBV7-2, the J call TRBJ2-5; 7 nucleotides line up with TRBD1. V gave up 3 bases and J gave up 2 bases; unmatched junction bases: 6. CDR3 length equals 15 residues. Germline V gene sequence: CDR1 SGHTA, CDR2 FQGNSA. This CDR3 reads CASSFWTGGQETQYF. CDR3 DNA: TGTGCCAGCAGCTTTTGGACAGGAGGTCAAGAGACCCAGTACTTC.

This clonotype was found a few times. This chain uses TRBV11-2 with TRBJ2-7; D might be TRBD2 (6 bases). From germline, CDR1 is SGHAT and CDR2 FQNNGV. V was shortened by 1 base and J by 2 bases, with 12 bases between the two germline ends. This CDR3 is 15 amino acids long. The CDR3, as DNA: TGTGCCAGCAGCTTAGGGCCTAGCGCAGCCTACGAGCAGTACTTC. This codes for CASSLGPSAAYEQYF.

The sample holds a few counts of this clonotype. The chain joins TRBV7-9 to TRBJ2-6; weak D call: TRBD1 (6 bases). The CDR3 length is 16 residues. Trimming took off 4 bases at V and 2 bases at J, with 12 bases between the two ends. Germline values: CDR1 SEHNR, CDR2 FQNEAQ (reference sequence). CDR3 sequence: CASSSTQGTGANVLTF. CDR3 DNA sequence: TGTGCCAGCAGCTCTACACAGGGAACTGGGGCCAACGTCCTGACTTTC.

The sample holds a few counts of this clonotype. The CDR3, as DNA: TGCGCCAGCAGCATCGGACAGGGGGAGGTCGGGGAGCTGTTTTTT. Encoded protein: CASSIGQGEVGELFF. The V gene is TRBV5-1, the J gene TRBJ2-2, with TRBD1 matching 10 bases. The ends lost 4 bases at V and 7 bases at J; junction bases unmatched: 7. CDR1 is SGHRS and CDR2 is YFSETQ in the germline V gene. The CDR3 is made up of 15 amino acids.

This clonotype was counted ten times or more. This chain uses TRBV25-1 with TRBJ2-6; weak D call: TRBD1 (6 bases). Trimming removed 4 bases from V and 0 bases from J, with 7 bases in between. There are 15 residues in the CDR3. CDR1 MGHDK and CDR2 SYGVNS come from the germline V gene. In DNA form, the CDR3 reads TGTGCCAGCAGTGGGACAGCCTCTGGGGCCAACGTCCTGACTTTC. Translating it yields CASSGTASGANVLTF.

This clonotype has just a few counts. This chain links TRBV20-1 with TRBJ2-4; a weak D match, TRBD2 (6 bases). The CDR3 has 12 residues. Germline V gives CDR1 DFQATT, CDR2 SNEGSKA (reference sequence). V dropped 3 bases and J dropped 7 bases, with 10 bases sitting between them. CDR3 DNA: TGCAGTGCTAGCGGGAGTACGAACATTCAGTACTTC. Translating it yields CSASGSTNIQYF.

This clonotype was found a few times. The chain couples TRBV20-1 to TRBJ1-5; 9 nucleotides match TRBD1. This CDR3 has 13 amino acids. Germline V gives CDR1 DFQATT, CDR2 SNEGSKA (reference sequence). The J segment lost 6 bases and the V segment lost 6 bases, leaving 6 bases of the junction unmatched. In nucleotides, the CDR3 is TGCAGTGCCCAAGGGACAGGGACTCAGCCCCAGCATTTT. Translated: CSAQGTGTQPQHF.

This clonotype was counted ten times or more. The J gene is TRBJ2-7, the V gene TRBV6-2 or TRBV6-3, with D unresolved. Trimming shortened V by 10 bases and J by 0 bases, and 10 bases separated the two germline ends. CDR1 is MNHEY, CDR2 SVGEGT, per germline. CDR3 length: 12 amino acids. CDR3 coding DNA: TGTGCCACCCGACGGACCTCCTACGAGCAGTACTTC. Protein: CATRRTSYEQYF.

This clonotype has just a few counts. The chain links TRBV7-2 to TRBJ1-5; no clear D. V was clipped by 3 bases and J by 5 bases, with 8 bases between them. The CDR3 contains 13 residues. Germline CDR1 SGHTA, CDR2 FQGNSA. Here the CDR3 DNA reads TGTGCCAGCAGCTTGGAGGGCCATCAGCCCCAGCATTTT. Translating gives CASSLEGHQPQHF.

The chain couples TRBV12-3 or TRBV12-4 to TRBJ2-3, with a tentative D call TRBD2 (5 bases). V was pared by 4 bases and J by 5 bases, with 16 bases between. The CDR3 is 15 amino acids. CDR3 bases: TGTGCCAGCAGTTCCTCCGACCCGGGGAGAGATACGCAGTATTTT. Translating gives CASSSSDPGRDTQYF.

This clonotype was seen repeatedly, ten times or more. The chain couples TRBV20-1 to TRBJ2-3; TRBD2 agrees at 11 bases. CDR1 DFQATT and CDR2 SNEGSKA come from the germline V gene (reference sequence). The CDR3 runs 16 residues. V lost 0 bases, J lost 7 bases, and 9 bases stayed unmatched. Written as DNA, the CDR3 is TGCAGTGCTAGAGATCCTACTAGCGGGAGCCGGAATACGCAGTATTTT. Protein sequence: CSARDPTSGSRNTQYF.

This clonotype was detected only a few times. V and J are TRBV7-2 and TRBJ1-5, with D possibly TRBD1 on 5 matching bases. Germline V gene data show CDR1 as SGHTA and CDR2 as FQGNSA. The ends were cut back, 1 base at V and 7 bases at J, with 14 bases in the middle. CDR3 size: 15 residues. The CDR3 loop is CASSLEAQRGQPQHF. CDR3 coding DNA: TGTGCCAGCAGCTTAGAGGCACAACGGGGCCAGCCCCAGCATTTT.

The sample holds a few counts of this clonotype. The chain is built from TRBV4-1 and TRBJ2-3; 7 bases fit TRBD2. The V gene end was trimmed by 6 bases and the J gene end by 4 bases; junction bases not matched to a gene: 4. Germline V gene sequence: CDR1 MGHRA, CDR2 YSYEKL. CDR3 length: 13 amino acids. The CDR3, as DNA: TGCGCCAGCAGTCGGACTAGGGCAGATACGCAGTATTTT. Residues: CASSRTRADTQYF.

This clonotype was counted at least ten times. The J gene is TRBJ1-1, the V gene TRBV27; D is unclear. Per the germline V gene, CDR1 is MNHEY and CDR2 is SMNVEV (reference sequence). The CDR3 runs 13 residues. The V and J ends lost 5 bases and 5 bases respectively, with 12 bases between them. In DNA, the CDR3 is TGTGCCAGCAGTCTAAGGATGGGTACTGAAGCTTTCTTT. Residues: CASSLRMGTEAFF.

This rearrangement joins TRBV5-4 to TRBJ2-7; 8 bases are a match to TRBD1. Trimming removed 4 bases from V and 3 bases from J; junction bases left unmatched: 6. CDR3 length: 14 residues. Germline CDR1 and CDR2: SGHNT and YYREEE (reference sequence). The CDR3 coding sequence is TGTGCCAGCAGCGCCTTGGACAGGGACTACGAGCAGTACTTC. Translating it yields CASSALDRDYEQYF.

In its sample, this clonotype was seen many times. The J gene is TRBJ2-3, the V gene TRBV28, with D uncertain. With 6 bases removed from V and 1 base from J, the gap between germline ends came to 2 bases. This CDR3 is built from 11 residues. Looked up from germline, CDR1 is MDHEN and CDR2 is SYDVKM. The CDR3 reads CASSRTDTQYF. CDR3 nucleotides: TGTGCCAGCAGCCGCACAGATACGCAGTATTTT.

J is TRBJ2-1 and V is TRBV2; no clear D gene. This CDR3 comprises 15 residues. The ends were cut back, 7 bases at V and 0 bases at J, with 13 bases in the middle. CDR1 and CDR2 (germline): SNHLY, FYNNEI. The CDR3 DNA reads as TGTGCCAGCATGTTTGGGCAGGCCTCCTACAATGAGCAGTTCTTC. Protein sequence: CASMFGQASYNEQFF.

This clonotype was picked up many times. J is TRBJ2-3 and V is TRBV20-1; D ambiguous. The germline V and J ends were trimmed by 5 bases and 0 bases, with 12 bases remaining between them. The CDR3 runs to 14 residues. CDR1 DFQATT and CDR2 SNEGSKA come from the germline V gene (reference sequence). CDR3 nucleotide sequence: TGCAGTGCTCGATCTGCCGGGAGCACAGATACGCAGTATTTT. This translates into CSARSAGSTDTQYF.

The table lists this clonotype with many counts. The rearrangement uses TRBV29-1 and TRBJ2-1; D remains unclear. The ends were cut back, 0 bases at V and 6 bases at J, with 15 bases in the middle. From germline, CDR1 is SQVTM and CDR2 ANQGSEA. The CDR3 runs to 15 residues. The CDR3 sequence: CSVEDLAQVVNEQFF. The CDR3 bases are TGCAGCGTTGAAGATTTGGCGCAGGTCGTCAATGAGCAGTTCTTC.

This clonotype has ten or more counts. The chain links TRBV28 to TRBJ2-7; 8 positions match TRBD2. In germline, CDR1 is MDHEN, CDR2 SYDVKM. The CDR3 has 14 amino acids. V lost 7 bases to trimming and J lost 2 bases; unmatched junction nucleotides: 7. CDR3 residues: CASTSGSATYEQYF. In DNA form, the CDR3 reads TGTGCCAGCACCAGCGGGAGCGCTACCTACGAGCAGTACTTC.